This TCR beta chain is from a study of blood T cell repertoires in COVID-19. Across the whole study: Sites across the United States, Italy and Spain contributed samples from acute and convalescent COVID-19. PBMCs, B-cell-depleted T cells, or T cells were the source of the cDNA or gDNA that made up the material.

Original processing notes: Reference gene primers were amplified, and this amplification served to estimate nucleated cell counts. Some clones are missing from TCRdb's copy, which holds only in-frame ones; the method was immunoSEQ multiplex PCR. V and J calls and clone size are given by that table; D and trimming were obtained from the DNA. The sample records approximately 200,000 clones, about 80% being singletons. This clone came up a few times. CDR3 length: 14 amino acids. Germline V gives CDR1 MNHEY, CDR2 SMNVEV (reference sequence). V shed 6 bases, J shed 3 bases, and the junction held 6 bases outside the gene matches.

The sample consisted of peripheral blood. The chain joins TRBV27 to TRBJ1-1, with 8 bases fitting TRBD1. This receptor was obtained from a woman aged 25 to 39 who had recovered from COVID-19. In DNA form, the CDR3 reads TGTGCCAGCAGCATACGACAGGGGTACACTGAAGCTTTCTTT. Protein: CASSIRQGYTEAFF.